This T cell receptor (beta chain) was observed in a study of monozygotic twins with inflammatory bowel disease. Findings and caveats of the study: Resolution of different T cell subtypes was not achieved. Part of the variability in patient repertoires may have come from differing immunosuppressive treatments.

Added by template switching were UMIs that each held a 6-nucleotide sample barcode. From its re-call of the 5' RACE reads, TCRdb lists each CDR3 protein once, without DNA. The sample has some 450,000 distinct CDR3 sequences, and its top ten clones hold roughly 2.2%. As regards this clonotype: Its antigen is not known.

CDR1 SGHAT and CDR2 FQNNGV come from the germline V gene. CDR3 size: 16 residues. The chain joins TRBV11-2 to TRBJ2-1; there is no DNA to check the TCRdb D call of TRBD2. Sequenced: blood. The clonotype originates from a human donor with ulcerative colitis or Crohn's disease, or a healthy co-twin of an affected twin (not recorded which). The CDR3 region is CASSLASGRATNEQFF.